This is a list of T cell receptor beta chains from one sample in a study of Graves' ophthalmopathy and Graves' hyperthyroidism. TCRdb independently ran MiXCR on the multiplex PCR reads; one entry per CDR3 protein. The sample has a few hundred thousand distinct CDR3 sequences; about 15% are singletons. Input material: peripheral blood. Receptors were obtained from an adult woman with stable Graves' hyperthyroidism. Each CDR3 is given with its conserved first and last residue. Clone size appears in some rows only: once, few, many, or a class for an expanded clone.

abundance | v_gene | CDR3aa
many | TRBV5-6 | CASSSGQAGEQYF
. | TRBV29-1 | CSLRETGELFF
many | TRBV5-1 | CASTRRDHTRDEQYF
many | TRBV6-5 | CASRYRRGNTGELFF
many | TRBV11-1 | CASRSRRREHMQETQYF
many | TRBV30 | CAWGPGGWYTEAFF
many | TRBV9 | CASSVSTGEAYEQYF
many | TRBV19 | CASSILGQSNSPLHF
few | TRBV12-3/TRBV12-4 | CASRQGAYGYTF
many | TRBV30 | CAWSVGQQKTQYF
. | TRBV7-3 | CASSLSPYPNGEGSGNTIYF
many | TRBV19 | CASTALGDYAEAFF
many | TRBV30 | CAGSADREGQPQHF
few | TRBV28 | CAGSQTGSKETQYF
many | TRBV12-3/TRBV12-4 | CASSLDRDTETQYF
. | TRBV28 | CASSFQRASSYEQYF
many | TRBV7-2 | CASSYGQGDYGYTF
many | TRBV7-2 | CASSFASGRAFDEQYF
many | TRBV28 | CASSSTKWTAGYTF
few | TRBV20-1 | CSAFDSPIYF
many | TRBV12-3/TRBV12-4 | CASSYREKETQYF
. | TRBV19 | CASSANLWQPQGKMFQPQHF
few | TRBV4-1 | CASSHGTRSSSYEQYF
many | TRBV12-3/TRBV12-4 | CASSFDQLGQPGVTEAFF
many | TRBV12-3/TRBV12-4 | CASSWHYEQYF
many | TRBV10-3 | CAIREGGYEQYF
few | TRBV11-2 | CASSSGAVETQYF
many | TRBV7-6 | CASSPLLALGPENTEAFF
few | TRBV12-3/TRBV12-4 | CASSETGVNYGYTF
many | TRBV25-1 | CASSLSLAPETQYF
many | TRBV4-1 | CASSQGSGRGLGNTEAFF
few | TRBV18 | CASSPRGGSVFEQYF
many | TRBV15 | CATSSGLAGGIPGEQYF
once | TRBV12-3/TRBV12-4 | CASSYYPVAGGEQYF
many | TRBV4-2 | CASSGTGQLYGYTF
. | TRBV9 | CASSPSLGLVAEQYF
many | TRBV12-3/TRBV12-4 | CASSGELYGYTF
many | TRBV29-1 | CSSPPIWGNSPLHF
many | TRBV5-1 | CASSSSGERGTEAFF
many | TRBV28 | CASSAGTFSYEQYF
many | TRBV24-1 | CATSGQTSGRAKTLQETQYF
many | TRBV5-8 | CASSRATIGQPQHF
many | TRBV15 | CASHEENRGTDFTPHQPQHF
many | TRBV12-3/TRBV12-4 | CASSHPNGLGGYTF
many | TRBV20-1 | CSANSGRGKNIQYF
few | TRBV4-1 | CASSQGPTSAYEQYF
many | TRBV14 | CASSQDLGQGFTEAFF
once | TRBV6-7 | CASNWGHF
many | TRBV7-9 | CASSSTMGNTIYF
. | TRBV5-1 | CASSSGPAQETQHF
many | TRBV4-3 | CASSQDSCGGRAWETQYF
many | TRBV3-1 | CASSLSAGSNQPQHF
. | TRBV13 | CASSFGLHSYEQYF
. | TRBV10-2 | CASSELAGRDEQYF
. | TRBV24-1 | CATSDLRRQKDQPQHF
many | TRBV30 | CAWTAPYEQYF
many | TRBV7-6 | CASSPVAGTGDIQYF